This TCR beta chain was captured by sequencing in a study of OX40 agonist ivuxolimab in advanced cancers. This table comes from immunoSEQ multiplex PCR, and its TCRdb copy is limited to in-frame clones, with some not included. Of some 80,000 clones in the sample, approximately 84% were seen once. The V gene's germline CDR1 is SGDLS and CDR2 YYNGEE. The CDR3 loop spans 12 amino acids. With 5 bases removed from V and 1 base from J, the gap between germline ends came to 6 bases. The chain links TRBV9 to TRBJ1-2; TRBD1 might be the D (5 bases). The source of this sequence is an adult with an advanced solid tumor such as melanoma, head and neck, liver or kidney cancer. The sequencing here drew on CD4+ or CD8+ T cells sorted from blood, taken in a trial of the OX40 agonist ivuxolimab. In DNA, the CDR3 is TGTGCCAGCAGACAGGTTAACTATGGCTACACCTTC. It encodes CASRQVNYGYTF.